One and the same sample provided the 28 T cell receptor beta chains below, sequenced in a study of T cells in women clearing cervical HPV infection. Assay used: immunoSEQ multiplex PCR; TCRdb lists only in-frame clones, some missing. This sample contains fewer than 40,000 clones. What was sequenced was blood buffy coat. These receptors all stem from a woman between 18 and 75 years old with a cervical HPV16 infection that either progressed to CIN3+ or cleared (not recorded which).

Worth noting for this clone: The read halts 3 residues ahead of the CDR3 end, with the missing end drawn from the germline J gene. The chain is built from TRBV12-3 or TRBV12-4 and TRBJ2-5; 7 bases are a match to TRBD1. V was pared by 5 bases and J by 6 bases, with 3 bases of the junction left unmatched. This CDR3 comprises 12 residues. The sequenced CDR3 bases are TGTGCCAGCAGTCGACAGGGAAAGACC. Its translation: CASSRQGKT. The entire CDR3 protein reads CASSRQGKTQYF.

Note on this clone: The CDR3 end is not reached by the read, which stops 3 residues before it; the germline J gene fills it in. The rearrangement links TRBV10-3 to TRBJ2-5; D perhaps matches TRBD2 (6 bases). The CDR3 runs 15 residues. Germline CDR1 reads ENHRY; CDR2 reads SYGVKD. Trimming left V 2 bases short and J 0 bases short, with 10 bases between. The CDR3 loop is CAISETGLHQETQYF. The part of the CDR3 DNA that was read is TGTGCCATCAGTGAGACGGGACTCCACCAAGAGACC.

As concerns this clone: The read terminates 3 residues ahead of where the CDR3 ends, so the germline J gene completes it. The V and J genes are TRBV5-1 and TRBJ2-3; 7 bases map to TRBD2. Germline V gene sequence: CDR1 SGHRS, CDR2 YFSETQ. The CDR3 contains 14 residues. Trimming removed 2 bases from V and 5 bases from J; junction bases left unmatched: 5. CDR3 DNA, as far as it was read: TGCGCCAGCAGCTTTGGACTAGATTTAGATACG. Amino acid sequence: CASSFGLDLDT. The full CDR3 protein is CASSFGLDLDTQYF.

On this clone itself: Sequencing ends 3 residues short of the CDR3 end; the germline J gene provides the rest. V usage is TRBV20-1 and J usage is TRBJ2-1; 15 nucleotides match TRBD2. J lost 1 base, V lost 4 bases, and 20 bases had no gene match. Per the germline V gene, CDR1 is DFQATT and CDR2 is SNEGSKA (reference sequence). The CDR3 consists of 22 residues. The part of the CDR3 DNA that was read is TGCAGTGCTAACAGTTGGGGAAGTCCCGGGACTAGCGGGGGGCCTTCCTACAATGAG. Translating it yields CSANSWGSPGTSGGPSYNE. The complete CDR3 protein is CSANSWGSPGTSGGPSYNEQFF.

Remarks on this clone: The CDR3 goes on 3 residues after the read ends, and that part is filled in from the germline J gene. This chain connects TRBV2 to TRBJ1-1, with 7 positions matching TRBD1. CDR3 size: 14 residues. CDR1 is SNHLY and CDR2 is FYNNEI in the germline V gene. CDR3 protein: CATLLSGQTYEAFF. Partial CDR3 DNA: TGTGCCACCCTACTATCGGGACAGACCTACGAG.

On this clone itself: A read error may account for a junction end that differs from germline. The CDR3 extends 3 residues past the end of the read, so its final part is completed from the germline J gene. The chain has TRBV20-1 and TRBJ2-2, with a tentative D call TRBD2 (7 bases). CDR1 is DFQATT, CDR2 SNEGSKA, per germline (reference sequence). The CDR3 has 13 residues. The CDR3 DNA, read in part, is TGCAGTGCCATGAACAGGGCTGGGGGGGGG. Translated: CSAMNRAGGG. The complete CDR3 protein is CSAMNRAGGGLFF.

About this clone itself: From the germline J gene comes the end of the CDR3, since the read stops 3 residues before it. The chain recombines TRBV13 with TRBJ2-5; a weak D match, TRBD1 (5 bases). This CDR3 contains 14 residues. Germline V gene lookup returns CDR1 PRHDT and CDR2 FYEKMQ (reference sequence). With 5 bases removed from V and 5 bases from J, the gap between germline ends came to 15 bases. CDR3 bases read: TGTGCCAGCAGCCCGCGACAGCACACGGAGACC. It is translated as CASSPRQHTET. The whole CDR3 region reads CASSPRQHTETQYF.

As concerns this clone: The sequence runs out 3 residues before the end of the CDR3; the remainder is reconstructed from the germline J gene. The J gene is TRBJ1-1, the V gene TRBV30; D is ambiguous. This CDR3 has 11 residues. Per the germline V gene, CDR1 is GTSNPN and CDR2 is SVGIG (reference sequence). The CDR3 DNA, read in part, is TGTGCCTGGAGTCCCTCTTCGGGA. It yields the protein CAWSPSSG. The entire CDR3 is CAWSPSSGAFF.

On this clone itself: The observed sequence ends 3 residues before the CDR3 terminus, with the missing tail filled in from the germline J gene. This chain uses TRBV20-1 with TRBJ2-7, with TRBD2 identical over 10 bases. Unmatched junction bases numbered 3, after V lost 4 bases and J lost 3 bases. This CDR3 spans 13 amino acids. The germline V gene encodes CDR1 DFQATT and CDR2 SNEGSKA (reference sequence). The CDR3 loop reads CSAMASGGYEQYF. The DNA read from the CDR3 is TGCAGTGCTATGGCTAGCGGGGGCTACGAG.

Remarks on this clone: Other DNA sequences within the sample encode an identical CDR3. Partial CDR3 DNA: TGTGCCAGCTCCCCCCCCAATCCAGGGCCAGATACG. Translating gives CASSPPNPGPDT. The CDR3 in full is CASSPPNPGPDTQYF. J is TRBJ2-3 and V is TRBV18; D might be TRBD1 (5 bases). The read ends 3 residues shy of where the CDR3 ends; the end is completed using the germline J gene. CDR3 length: 15 residues. V was shortened by 6 bases and J by 4 bases, with 17 bases between the two germline ends. Germline loops: CDR1 KGHSH, CDR2 LQKENI.

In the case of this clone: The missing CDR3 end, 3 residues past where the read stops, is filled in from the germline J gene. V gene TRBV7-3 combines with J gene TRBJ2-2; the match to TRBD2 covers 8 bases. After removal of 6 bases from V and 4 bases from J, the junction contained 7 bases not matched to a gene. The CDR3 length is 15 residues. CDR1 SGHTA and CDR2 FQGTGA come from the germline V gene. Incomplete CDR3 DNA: TGTGCCAGCAGGGCTAGCGGGCTCTCCACCGGGGAG. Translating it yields CASRASGLSTGE. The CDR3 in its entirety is CASRASGLSTGELFF. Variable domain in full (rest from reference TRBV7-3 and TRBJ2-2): GAGVSQTPSNKVTEKGKYVELRCDPISGHTALYWYRQSLGQGPEFLIYFQGTGAADDSGLPNDRFFAVRPEGSVSTLKIQRTERGDSAVYLCASRASGLSTGELFFGEGSRLTVL.

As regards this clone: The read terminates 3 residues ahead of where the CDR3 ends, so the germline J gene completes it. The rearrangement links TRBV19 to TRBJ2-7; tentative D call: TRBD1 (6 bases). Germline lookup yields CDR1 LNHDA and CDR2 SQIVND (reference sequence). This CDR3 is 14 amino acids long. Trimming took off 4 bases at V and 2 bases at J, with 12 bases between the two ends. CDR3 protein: CASSTRQVTYEQYF. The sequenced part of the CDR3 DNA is TGTGCCAGTAGTACCCGACAGGTTACCTACGAG.

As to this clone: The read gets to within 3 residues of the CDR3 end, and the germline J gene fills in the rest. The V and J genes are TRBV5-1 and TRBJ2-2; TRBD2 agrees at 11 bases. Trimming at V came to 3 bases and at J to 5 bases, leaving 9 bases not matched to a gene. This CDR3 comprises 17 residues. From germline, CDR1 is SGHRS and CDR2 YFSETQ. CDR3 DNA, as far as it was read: TGCGCCAGCAGCTCCCTAGCGGGGGGCGGAGAGACCGGGGAG. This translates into CASSSLAGGGETGE. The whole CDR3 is CASSSLAGGGETGELFF.

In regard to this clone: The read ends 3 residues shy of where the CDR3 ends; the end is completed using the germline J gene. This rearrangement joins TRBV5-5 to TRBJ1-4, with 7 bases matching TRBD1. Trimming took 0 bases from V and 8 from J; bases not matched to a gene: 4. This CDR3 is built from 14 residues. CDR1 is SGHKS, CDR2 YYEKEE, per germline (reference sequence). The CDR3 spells CASSLAGQIEKLFF. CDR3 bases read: TGTGCCAGCAGCTTGGCGGGACAGATAGAAAAA.

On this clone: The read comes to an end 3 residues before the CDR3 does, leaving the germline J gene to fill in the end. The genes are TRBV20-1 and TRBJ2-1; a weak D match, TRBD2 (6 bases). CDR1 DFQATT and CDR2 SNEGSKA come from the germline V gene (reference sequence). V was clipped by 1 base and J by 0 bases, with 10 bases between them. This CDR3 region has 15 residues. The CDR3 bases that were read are TGCAGTGCTAGAGTCGGGGGAGCCTCCTACAATGAG. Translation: CSARVGGASYNE. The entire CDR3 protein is CSARVGGASYNEQFF.

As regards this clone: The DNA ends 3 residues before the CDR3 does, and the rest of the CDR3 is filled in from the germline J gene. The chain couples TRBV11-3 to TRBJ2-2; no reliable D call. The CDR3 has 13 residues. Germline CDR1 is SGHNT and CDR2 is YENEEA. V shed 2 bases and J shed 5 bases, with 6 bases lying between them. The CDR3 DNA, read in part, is TGTGCCAGCAGCTTAATGGCTACCGGGGAG. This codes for CASSLMATGE. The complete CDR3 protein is CASSLMATGELFF.

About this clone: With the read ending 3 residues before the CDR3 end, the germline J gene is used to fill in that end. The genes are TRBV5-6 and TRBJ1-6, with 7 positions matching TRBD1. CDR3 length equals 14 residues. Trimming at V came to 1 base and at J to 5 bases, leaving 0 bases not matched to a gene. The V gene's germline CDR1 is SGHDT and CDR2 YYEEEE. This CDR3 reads CASSLTGDNSPLHF. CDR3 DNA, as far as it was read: TGTGCCAGCAGCTTGACAGGGGATAATTCACCC. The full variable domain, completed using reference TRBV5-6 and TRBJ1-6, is DAGVTQSPTHLIKTRGQQVTLRCSPKSGHDTVSWYQQALGQGPQFIFQYYEEEERQRGNFPDRFSGHQFPNYSSELNVNALLLGDSALYLCASSLTGDNSPLHFGNGTRLTVT.

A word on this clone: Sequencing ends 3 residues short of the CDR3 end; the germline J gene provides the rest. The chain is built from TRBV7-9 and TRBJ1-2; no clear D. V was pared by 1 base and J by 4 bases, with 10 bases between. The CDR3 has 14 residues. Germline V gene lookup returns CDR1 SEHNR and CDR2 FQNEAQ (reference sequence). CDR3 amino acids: CASSLDRSLYGYTF. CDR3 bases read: TGTGCCAGCAGCTTAGACAGATCACTCTATGGC.

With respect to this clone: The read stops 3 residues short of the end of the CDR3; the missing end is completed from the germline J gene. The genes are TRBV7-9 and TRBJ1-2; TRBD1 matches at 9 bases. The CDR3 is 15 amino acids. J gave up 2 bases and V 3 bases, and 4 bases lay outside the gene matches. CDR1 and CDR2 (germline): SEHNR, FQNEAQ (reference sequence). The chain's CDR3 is CASSLPGQGNYGYTF. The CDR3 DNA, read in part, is TGTGCCAGCAGCTTGCCGGGACAGGGCAACTATGGC.

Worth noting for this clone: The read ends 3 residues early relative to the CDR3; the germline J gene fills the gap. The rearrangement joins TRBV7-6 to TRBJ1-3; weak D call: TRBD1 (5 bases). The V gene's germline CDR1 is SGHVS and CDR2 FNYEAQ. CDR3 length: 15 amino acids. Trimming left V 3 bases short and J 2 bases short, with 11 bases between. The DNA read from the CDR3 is TGTGCCAGCAGCTTCGACAGTTCCCCTGGAAACACC. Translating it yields CASSFDSSPGNT. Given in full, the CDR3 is CASSFDSSPGNTIYF.

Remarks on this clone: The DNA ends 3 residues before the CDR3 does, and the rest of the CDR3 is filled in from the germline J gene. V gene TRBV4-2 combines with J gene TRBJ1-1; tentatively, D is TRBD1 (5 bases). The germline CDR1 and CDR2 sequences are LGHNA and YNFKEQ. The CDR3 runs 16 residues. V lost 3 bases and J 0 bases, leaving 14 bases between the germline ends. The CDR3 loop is CASSQPAGGVNTEAFF. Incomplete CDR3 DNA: TGTGCCAGCAGCCAGCCGGCGGGGGGTGTGAACACTGAA.

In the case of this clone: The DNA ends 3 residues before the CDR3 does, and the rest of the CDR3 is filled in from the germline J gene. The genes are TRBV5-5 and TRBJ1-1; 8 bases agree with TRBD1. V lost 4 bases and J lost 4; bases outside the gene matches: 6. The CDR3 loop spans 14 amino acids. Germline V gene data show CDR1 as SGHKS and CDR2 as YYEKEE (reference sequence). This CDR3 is CASSQTGDSTEAFF. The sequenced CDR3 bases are TGTGCCAGCAGCCAGACAGGGGATAGCACTGAA.

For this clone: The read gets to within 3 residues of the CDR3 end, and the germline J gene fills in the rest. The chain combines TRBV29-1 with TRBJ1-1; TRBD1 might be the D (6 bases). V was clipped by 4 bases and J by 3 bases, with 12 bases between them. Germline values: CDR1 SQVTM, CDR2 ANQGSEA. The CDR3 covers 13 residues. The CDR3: CSVGQGMDTEAFF. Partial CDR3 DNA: TGCAGCGTTGGGCAGGGGATGGACACTGAA.

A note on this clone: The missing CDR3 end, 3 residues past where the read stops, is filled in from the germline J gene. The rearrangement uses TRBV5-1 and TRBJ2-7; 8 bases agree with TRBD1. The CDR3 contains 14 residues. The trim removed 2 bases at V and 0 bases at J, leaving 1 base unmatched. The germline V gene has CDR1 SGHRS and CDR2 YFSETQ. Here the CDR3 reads CASSLQGDSYEQYF. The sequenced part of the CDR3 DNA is TGCGCCAGCAGCTTACAGGGGGACTCCTACGAG. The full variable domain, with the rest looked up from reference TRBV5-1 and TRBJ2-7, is KAGVTQTPRYLIKTRGQQVTLSCSPISGHRSVSWYQQTPGQGLQFLFEYFSETQRNKGNFPGRFSGRQFSNSRSEMNVSTLELGDSALYLCASSLQGDSYEQYFGPGTRLTVT.

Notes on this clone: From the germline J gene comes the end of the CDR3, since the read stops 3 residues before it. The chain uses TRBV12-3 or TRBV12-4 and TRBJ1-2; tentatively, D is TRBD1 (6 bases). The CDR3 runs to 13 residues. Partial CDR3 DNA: TGTGCCAGCAGCCCGGGACACCGAGGAGGC. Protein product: CASSPGHRGG. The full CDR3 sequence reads CASSPGHRGGYTF.

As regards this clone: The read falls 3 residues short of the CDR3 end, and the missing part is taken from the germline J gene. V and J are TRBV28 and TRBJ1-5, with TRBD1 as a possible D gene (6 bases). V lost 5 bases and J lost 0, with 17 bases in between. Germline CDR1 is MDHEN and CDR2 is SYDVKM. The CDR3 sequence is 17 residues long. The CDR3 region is CASSTPRTDNSNQPQHF. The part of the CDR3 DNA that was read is TGTGCCAGCAGTACCCCCCGGACAGATAATAGCAATCAGCCC.

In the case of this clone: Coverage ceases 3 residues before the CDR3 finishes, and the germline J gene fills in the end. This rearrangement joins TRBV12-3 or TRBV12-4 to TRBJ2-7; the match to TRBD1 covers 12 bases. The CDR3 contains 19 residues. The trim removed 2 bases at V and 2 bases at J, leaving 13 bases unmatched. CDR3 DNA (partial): TGTGCCAGCAGTTTAACGTCGGGGACAGGGGGCGGTCGGACCTACGAG. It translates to CASSLTSGTGGGRTYE. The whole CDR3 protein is CASSLTSGTGGGRTYEQYF.

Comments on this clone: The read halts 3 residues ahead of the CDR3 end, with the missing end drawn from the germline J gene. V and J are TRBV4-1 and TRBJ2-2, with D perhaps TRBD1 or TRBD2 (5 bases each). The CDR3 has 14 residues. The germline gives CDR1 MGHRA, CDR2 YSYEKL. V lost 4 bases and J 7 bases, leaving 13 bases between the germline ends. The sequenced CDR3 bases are TGCGCCAGCAGCCCTGAGGGGCGAGGCGGGGAG. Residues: CASSPEGRGGE. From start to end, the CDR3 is CASSPEGRGGELFF.